The 11 T cell receptor beta chains given below trace back to one sample, sequenced in a study of blood T cell repertoires in COVID-19. This table comes from immunoSEQ multiplex PCR, and its TCRdb copy is limited to in-frame clones, with some not included. The sample holds roughly 180,000 clones; about 85% are singletons and the top ten take roughly 1.3%. The sequenced sample consisted of peripheral blood. These receptors all come from a man aged 55-75 years who had recovered from COVID-19.

This chain joins TRBV7-9 and TRBJ1-5; D is uncertain. Trimming stripped 5 bases from V and 0 bases from J, with 8 bases between. There are 14 residues in the CDR3. Per the germline V gene, CDR1 is SEHNR and CDR2 is FQNEAQ (reference sequence). The DNA for the CDR3 is TGTGCCAGCAGCCCTAGTTATAGCAATCAGCCCCAGCATTTT. Amino acids: CASSPSYSNQPQHF.

The chain is built from TRBV27 and TRBJ1-2, with 7 bases lining up with TRBD1. Germline lookup yields CDR1 MNHEY and CDR2 SMNVEV (reference sequence). The J segment lost 3 bases and the V segment lost 3 bases, leaving 4 bases of the junction unmatched. The CDR3 is 14 amino acids. The CDR3: CASSFTGADYGYTF. In DNA form, the CDR3 reads TGTGCCAGCAGTTTTACAGGGGCCGACTATGGCTACACCTTC.

The chain recombines TRBV9 with TRBJ1-4, with a possible D match to TRBD1 (5 bases). The CDR3 contains 15 residues. In germline, CDR1 is SGDLS, CDR2 YYNGEE. Trimming removed 0 bases at V and 8 bases at J, with 14 bases between. CDR3: CASSVGGVGPEKLFF. The CDR3 DNA reads TGTGCCAGCAGCGTAGGGGGCGTGGGGCCCGAAAAACTGTTTTTT. The complete variable domain, with remaining parts taken from reference TRBV9 and TRBJ1-4, reads DSGVTQTPKHLITATGQRVTLRCSPRSGDLSVYWYQQSLDQGLQFLIQYYNGEERAKGNILERFSAQQFPDLHSELNLSSLELGDSALYFCASSVGGVGPEKLFFGSGTQLSVL.

About this clone itself: Other DNA variants within this sample encode the same CDR3. The rearrangement links TRBV11-2 to TRBJ2-2; tentatively, D is TRBD1 (6 bases). V gave up 4 bases and J gave up 1 base, with 7 bases separating them. The CDR3 covers 14 residues. Germline CDR1 reads SGHAT; CDR2 reads FQNNGV. This CDR3 reads CASSSQGNTGELFF. The CDR3 DNA reads as TGTGCCAGCAGCTCACAGGGGAACACCGGGGAGCTGTTTTTT. Combining the CDR3 with reference TRBV11-2 and TRBJ2-2 gives the whole variable domain EAGVAQSPRYKIIEKRQSVAFWCNPISGHATLYWYQQILGQGPKLLIQFQNNGVVDDSQLPKDRFSAERLKGVDSTLKIQPAKLEDSAVYLCASSSQGNTGELFFGEGSRLTVL.

The chain couples TRBV10-3 to TRBJ1-2; TRBD1 is a possible D gene (6 bases). V was shortened by 3 bases and J by 4 bases, with 9 bases between the two germline ends. CDR3 length: 13 amino acids. From germline, CDR1 is ENHRY and CDR2 SYGVKD. The CDR3 here is CAISEEGVYGYTF. The CDR3 bases are TGTGCCATCAGTGAAGAGGGGGTCTATGGCTACACCTTC.

The chain uses TRBV14 and TRBJ1-1; D ambiguous. The CDR3 spans 16 residues. The V gene lost 4 bases and the J gene lost 1 base, with 16 bases spanning the gap. Germline values: CDR1 SGHDN, CDR2 FVKESK. Here the CDR3 DNA reads TGTGCCAGCAGCCCCCCCCCGAGGGTGGAGAACACTGAAGCTTTCTTT. Its protein is CASSPPPRVENTEAFF.

The chain recombines TRBV7-6 with TRBJ2-2, with 9 bases that match TRBD2. The J segment lost 2 bases and the V segment lost 0 bases, leaving 4 bases of the junction unmatched. This CDR3 has 17 amino acids. Germline V gives CDR1 SGHVS, CDR2 FNYEAQ. The CDR3 DNA follows: TGTGCCAGCAGCTTAGCGCGGGGGGGCAAAAACACCGGGGAGCTGTTTTTT. This sequence encodes CASSLARGGKNTGELFF.

The rearrangement links TRBV15 to TRBJ1-1, with D possibly TRBD1 on 6 matching bases. There are 16 residues in the CDR3. V was shortened by 1 base and J by 0 bases, with 12 bases between the two germline ends. The germline V gene encodes CDR1 LNHNV and CDR2 YYDKDF (reference sequence). In DNA, the CDR3 is TGTGCCACCAGCAGAGTAGGACAGTTCATGAACACTGAAGCTTTCTTT. As protein: CATSRVGQFMNTEAFF.

This chain connects TRBV10-1 to TRBJ1-2, with D possibly TRBD1 on 6 matching bases. CDR3 size: 17 residues. CDR1 and CDR2 from the germline V gene are WNHNN and SYGVQD (reference sequence). V was pared by 4 bases and J by 6 bases, with 24 bases between. The CDR3 is CASSGGGPKVALDGYTF. Written as DNA, the CDR3 is TGCGCCAGCAGTGGTGGGGGCCCCAAAGTGGCTCTGGATGGCTACACCTTC.

The genes are TRBV3-1 (or the pseudogene TRBV3-2) and TRBJ2-1; 7 nucleotides agree with TRBD2. V gave up 4 bases and J gave up 6 bases; unmatched junction bases: 9. Per the germline V gene, CDR1 is LGHDT and CDR2 is YNNKEL (reference sequence). This CDR3 contains 15 residues. CDR3 loop: CASSLRGGGFNEQFF. CDR3 in DNA: TGTGCCAGCAGCCTCCGGGGCGGGGGATTCAATGAGCAGTTCTTC.

As to this clone: The germline gene is not matched at one end of the junction; a read error may be the cause. V is TRBV6-2 or TRBV6-3 and J is TRBJ1-4; TRBD1 aligns across 8 bases. In germline, CDR1 is MNHEY, CDR2 SVGEGT. CDR3 length: 11 residues. Here the CDR3 reads CASSYGRGLSF. CDR3 nucleotides: TGTGCCAGCAGTTACGGCAGGGGGCTCTCCTTT.